This T cell receptor beta chain was identified during a study of T cells in lung cancer brain metastases (dated by TCRdb to the late 2010s). For the study in its entirety: Seventeen of the 20 patients had a history of tobacco use, with a median of about 36 pack-years. Of the patients, around 12 were female and 9 were male, and their median age at first diagnosis was 57.5 years. The cohort comprised approximately 20 patients contributing roughly 40 specimens, one primary lung lesion and one brain metastasis each. Of the approximately 20 patients, some 18 received no interval therapy between resection of the primary and resection of the metastasis. The study compared TCR beta CDR3 repertoires of fully resected primary non-small cell lung cancers with those of paired brain metastases. DNA integrity number averaged about 3.8 in both primary and metastatic specimens, with no significant difference between sites. A median interval of about 53 weeks was observed between acquisition of the primary and brain metastasis specimens.

Each sample received between roughly 2.24 and 5 ug of genomic DNA as input, and paired samples received equal DNA input. TCR beta libraries were constructed with the immunoSEQ hsTCRbeta Kit, with multiplexed V and J gene primers used across two PCR steps. Pooled libraries, together with positive and negative controls, were sequenced on an Illumina MiSeq with a 100-cycle paired-end protocol. The published analysis was carried out like this. The immunoSEQ vendor processed the raw data into normalized, annotated TCR beta repertoire reports. Richness was counted as unique clones by nucleotide sequence, and total richness was extrapolated with the iChao1 and Efron-Thisted estimators. Paired lesions were characterized and compared using Pielou's evenness, Simpson's index, top-ten clone proportional abundance, and the Morisita overlap index. In its TCRdb copy, this immuneACCESS table keeps in-frame sequences only and misses some clones. Where compared with another copy, unresolved V genes explain less than half of these, and the others have no known cause. That table is the source of V, J and clone size, and D and trimming were worked out from the DNA. The sample table lists 3,000 to 4,000 clones, 70% to 90% of them with a count of one. The ten largest clonotypes hold approximately 4.8% of the sample.

Taken from cysteine to phenylalanine, the CDR3 has 13 residues. Of all the DNA, just the CDR3 is kept, 39 bases in frame from base 1. For CDR1 and CDR2, the germline V gene lists SGDLS and YYNGEE. Trimming takes 4 bases from V and 5 bases from J, and the germline ends sit 12 bases apart. Results the study describes overall, beyond this receptor: DNA fragmentation in the FFPE samples may have prevented recovery of the complete infiltrating T cell repertoire. Most clones were found to be lesion-specific, and limited overlap was observed between paired lesions (mean Morisita index about 0.21). A significantly larger repertoire fraction was made up by the ten most abundant clones in brain metastases than in primaries, which was suggestive of clonal expansion. The study could not control for the effects of preoperative corticosteroids on T cell infiltration in brain metastases. Compared with their paired primaries, brain metastases had significantly fewer unique productive clones (median about 1,500 versus 4,500).

A note on this clone: It lacks a known antigen. Base qualities were left out, and no much larger clone turns up one base away.

Patients had resection either for delayed recurrence of a solitary brain metastasis or for synchronous oligometastatic disease. Patients with a history of multiple malignancies were excluded so that cancers other than NSCLC would not be included. Tumor areas were macrodissected from 5 or 6 deparaffinized about 10 um unstained sections, using marked H&E slides as a guide. Every specimen was formalin-fixed and paraffin-embedded (FFPE). The AllPrep DNA/RNA FFPE Kit was used for extraction of genomic DNA. This TCR was sampled from a woman aged 45 to 65 with non-small cell lung cancer. Material: tumor tissue from the primary lung tumor. The cell subset or site label on this specimen signifies: primary lung cancer lesion. The rearranged chain carries TRBV9 and TRBJ1-2, with the D segment identity uncertain. The CDR3 region reads CASSSAVNYGYTF. The DNA sequence is TGTGCCAGCAGCTCCGCGGTGAATTATGGCTACACCTTC.